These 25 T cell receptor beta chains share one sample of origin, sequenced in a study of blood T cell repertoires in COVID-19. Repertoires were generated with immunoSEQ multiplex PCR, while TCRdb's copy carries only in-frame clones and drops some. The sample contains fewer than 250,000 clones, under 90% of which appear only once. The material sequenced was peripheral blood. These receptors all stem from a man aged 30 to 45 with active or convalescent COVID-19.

CDR3 DNA: TGTGCCAGCAGCGCCATTACGGACAGCTATGGCTACACCTTC. It encodes CASSAITDSYGYTF. V is TRBV9 and J is TRBJ1-2, with D possibly being TRBD1 (6 bases). V shed 3 bases and J shed 4 bases, with 13 bases lying between them. The CDR3 spans 14 residues. Germline lookup yields CDR1 SGDLS and CDR2 YYNGEE.

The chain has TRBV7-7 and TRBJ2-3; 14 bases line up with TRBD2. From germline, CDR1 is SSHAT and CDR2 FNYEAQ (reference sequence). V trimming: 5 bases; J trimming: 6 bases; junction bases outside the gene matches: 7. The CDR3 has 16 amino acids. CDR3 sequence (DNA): TGTGCCAGCAGCACGGGACTAGCGGGGGCGATCGATACGCAGTATTTT. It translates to CASSTGLAGAIDTQYF.

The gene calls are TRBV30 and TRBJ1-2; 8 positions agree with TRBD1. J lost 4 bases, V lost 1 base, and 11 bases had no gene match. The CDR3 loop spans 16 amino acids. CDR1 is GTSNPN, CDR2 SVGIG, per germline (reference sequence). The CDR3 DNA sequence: TGTGCCTGGAGTGACGGGAGGACAGGGAGGGGCTATGGCTACACCTTC. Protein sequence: CAWSDGRTGRGYGYTF. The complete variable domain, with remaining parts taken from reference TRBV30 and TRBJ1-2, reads SQTIHQWPATLVQPVGSPLSLECTVEGTSNPNLYWYRQAAGRGLQLLFYSVGIGQISSEVPQNLSASRPQDRQFILSSKKLLLSDSGFYLCAWSDGRTGRGYGYTFGSGTRLTVV.

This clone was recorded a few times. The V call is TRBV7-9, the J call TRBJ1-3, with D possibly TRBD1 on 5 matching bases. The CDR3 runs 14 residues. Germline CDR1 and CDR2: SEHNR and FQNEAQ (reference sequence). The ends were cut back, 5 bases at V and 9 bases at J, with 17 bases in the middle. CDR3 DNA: TGTGCCAGCAGCCAAACGGCCGGCGGGGGCACCATATATTTT. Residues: CASSQTAGGGTIYF. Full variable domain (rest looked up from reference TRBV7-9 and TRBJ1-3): DTGVSQNPRHKITKRGQNVTFRCDPISEHNRLYWYRQTLGQGPEFLTYFQNEAQLEKSRLLSDRFSAERPKGSFSTLEIQRTEQGDSAMYLCASSQTAGGGTIYFGEGSWLTVV.

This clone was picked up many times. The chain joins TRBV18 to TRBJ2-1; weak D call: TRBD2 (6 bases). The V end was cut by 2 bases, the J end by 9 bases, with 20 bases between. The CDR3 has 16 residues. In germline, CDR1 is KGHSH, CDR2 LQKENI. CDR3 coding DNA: TGTGCCAGCTCACCATCAGGGCGGGAAGGAGTAGGTGAGCAGTTCTTC. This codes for CASSPSGREGVGEQFF.

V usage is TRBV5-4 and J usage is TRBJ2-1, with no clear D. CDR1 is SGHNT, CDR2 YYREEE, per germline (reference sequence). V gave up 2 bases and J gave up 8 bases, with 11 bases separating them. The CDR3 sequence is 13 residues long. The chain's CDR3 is CASSLARIYEQFF. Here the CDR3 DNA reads TGTGCCAGCAGCTTAGCTAGGATCTATGAGCAGTTCTTC.

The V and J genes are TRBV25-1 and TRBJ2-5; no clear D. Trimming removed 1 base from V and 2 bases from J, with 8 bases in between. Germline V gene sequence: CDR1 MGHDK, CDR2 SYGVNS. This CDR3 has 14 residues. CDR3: CASSELQKQETQYF. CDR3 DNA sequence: TGTGCCAGCAGTGAATTGCAGAAACAAGAGACCCAGTACTTC.

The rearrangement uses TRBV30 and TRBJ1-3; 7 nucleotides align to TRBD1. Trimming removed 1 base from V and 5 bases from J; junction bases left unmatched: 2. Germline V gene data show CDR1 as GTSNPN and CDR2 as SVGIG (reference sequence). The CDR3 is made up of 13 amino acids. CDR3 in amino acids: CAWSGDSRNTIYF. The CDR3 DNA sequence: TGTGCCTGGAGTGGGGACAGCCGAAACACCATATATTTT.

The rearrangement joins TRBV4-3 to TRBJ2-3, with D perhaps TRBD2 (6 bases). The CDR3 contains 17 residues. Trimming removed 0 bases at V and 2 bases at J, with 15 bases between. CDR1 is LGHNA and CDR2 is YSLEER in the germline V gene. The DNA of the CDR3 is TGCGCCAGCAGCCAAGATAGGAGGGTGTCTCTCACAGATACGCAGTATTTT. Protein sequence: CASSQDRRVSLTDTQYF.

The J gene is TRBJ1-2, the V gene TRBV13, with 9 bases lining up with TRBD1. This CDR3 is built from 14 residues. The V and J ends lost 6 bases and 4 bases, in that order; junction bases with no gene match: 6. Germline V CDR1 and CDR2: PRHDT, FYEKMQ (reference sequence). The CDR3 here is CASSRTGVGYGYTF. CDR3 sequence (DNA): TGTGCCAGCAGTCGGACAGGGGTCGGCTATGGCTACACCTTC.

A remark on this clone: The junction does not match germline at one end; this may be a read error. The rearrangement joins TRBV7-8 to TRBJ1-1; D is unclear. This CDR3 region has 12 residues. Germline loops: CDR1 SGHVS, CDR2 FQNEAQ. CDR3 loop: CASSLANSEAFF. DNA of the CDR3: TGTGCCAGCAGCTTAGCGAACAGTGAAGCTTTCTTT. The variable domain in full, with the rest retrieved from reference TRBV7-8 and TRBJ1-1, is GAGVSQSPRYKVAKRGQDVALRCDPISGHVSLFWYQQALGQGPEFLTYFQNEAQLDKSGLPSDRFFAERPEGSVSTLKIQRTQQEDSAVYLCASSLANSEAFFGQGTRLTVV.

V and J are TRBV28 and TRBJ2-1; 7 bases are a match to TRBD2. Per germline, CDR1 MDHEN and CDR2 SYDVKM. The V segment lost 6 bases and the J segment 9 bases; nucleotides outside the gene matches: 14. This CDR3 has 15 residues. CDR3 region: CASSHSTSPRVEQFF. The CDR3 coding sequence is TGTGCCAGCAGCCATTCGACTAGCCCGAGAGTTGAGCAGTTCTTC.

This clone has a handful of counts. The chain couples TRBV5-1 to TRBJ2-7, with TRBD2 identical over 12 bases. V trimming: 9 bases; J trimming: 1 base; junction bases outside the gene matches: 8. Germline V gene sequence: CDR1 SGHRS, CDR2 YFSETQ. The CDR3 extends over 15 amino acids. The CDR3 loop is CANHSLAGGSYEQYF. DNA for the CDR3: TGCGCCAACCATTCACTAGCGGGAGGTTCCTACGAGCAGTACTTC.

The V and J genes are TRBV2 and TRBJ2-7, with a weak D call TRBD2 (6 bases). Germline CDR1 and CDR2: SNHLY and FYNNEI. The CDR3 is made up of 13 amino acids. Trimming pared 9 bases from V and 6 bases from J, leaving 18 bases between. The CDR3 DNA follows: TGTGCCAGTCAAGACGGGGGTCGTTCCGAGCAGTACTTC. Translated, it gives CASQDGGRSEQYF. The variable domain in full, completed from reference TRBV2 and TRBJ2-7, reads EPEVTQTPSHQVTQMGQEVILRCVPISNHLYFYWYRQILGQKVEFLVSFYNNEISEKSEIFDDQFSVERPDGSNFTLKIRSTKLEDSAMYFCASQDGGRSEQYFGPGTRLTVT.

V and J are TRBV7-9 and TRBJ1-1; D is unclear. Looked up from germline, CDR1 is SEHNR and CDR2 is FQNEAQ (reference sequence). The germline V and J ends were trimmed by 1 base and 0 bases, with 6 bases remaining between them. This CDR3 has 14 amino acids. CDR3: CASSLGHVNTEAFF. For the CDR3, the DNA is TGTGCCAGCAGCTTAGGACACGTGAACACTGAAGCTTTCTTT.

The CDR3 loop is CASSLVRGSSVAFF. The CDR3 coding sequence is TGCGCCAGCAGCTTGGTTCGGGGGTCGTCGGTTGCTTTCTTT. The chain has TRBV5-1 and TRBJ1-1; TRBD1 is a possible D gene (5 bases). This CDR3 region has 14 residues. V was trimmed by 0 bases and J by 11 bases, leaving 17 bases between them. Germline assignment: CDR1 SGHRS and CDR2 YFSETQ.

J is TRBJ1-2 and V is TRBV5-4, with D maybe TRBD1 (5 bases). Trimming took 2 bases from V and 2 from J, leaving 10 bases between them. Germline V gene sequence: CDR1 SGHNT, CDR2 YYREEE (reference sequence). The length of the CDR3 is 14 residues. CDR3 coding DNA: TGTGCCAGCAGCTTATATCAGGGCAACTATGGCTACACCTTC. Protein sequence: CASSLYQGNYGYTF.

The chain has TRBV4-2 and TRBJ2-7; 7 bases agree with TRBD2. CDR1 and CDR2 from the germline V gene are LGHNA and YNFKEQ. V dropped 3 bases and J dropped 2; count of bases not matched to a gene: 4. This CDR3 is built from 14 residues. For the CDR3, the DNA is TGTGCCAGCAGCCAGGCTAGCGGCCCCTACGAGCAGTACTTC. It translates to CASSQASGPYEQYF.

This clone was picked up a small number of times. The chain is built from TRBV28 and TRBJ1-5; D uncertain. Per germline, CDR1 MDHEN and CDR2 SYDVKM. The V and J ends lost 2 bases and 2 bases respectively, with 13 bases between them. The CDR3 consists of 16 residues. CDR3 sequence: CASSLLAGSGNQPQHF. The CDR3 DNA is TGTGCCAGCAGTTTACTGGCGGGGTCCGGCAATCAGCCCCAGCATTTT.

DNA of the CDR3: TGTGCCAGCAGCTCCCGGACAGGGTTGGGCGAGCAGTACTTC. It is translated as CASSSRTGLGEQYF. V and J are TRBV5-4 and TRBJ2-7; 8 bases line up with TRBD1. The CDR3 runs 14 residues. The trim removed 3 bases at V and 6 bases at J, leaving 8 bases unmatched. Germline loops: CDR1 SGHNT, CDR2 YYREEE (reference sequence).

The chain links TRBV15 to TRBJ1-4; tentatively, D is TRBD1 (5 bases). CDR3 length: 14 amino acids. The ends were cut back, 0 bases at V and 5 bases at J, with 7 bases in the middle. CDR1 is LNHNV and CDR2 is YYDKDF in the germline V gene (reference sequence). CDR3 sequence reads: CATSRENRNEKLFF. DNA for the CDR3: TGTGCCACCAGCAGAGAGAACAGGAATGAAAAACTGTTTTTT.

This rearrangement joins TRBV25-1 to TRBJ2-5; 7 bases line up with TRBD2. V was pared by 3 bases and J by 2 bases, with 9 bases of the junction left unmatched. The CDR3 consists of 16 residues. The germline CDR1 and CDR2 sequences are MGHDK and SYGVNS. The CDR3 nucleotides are TGTGCCAGCAGTGATCCCCTGGTGGGGGGGCAAGAGACCCAGTACTTC. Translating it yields CASSDPLVGGQETQYF.

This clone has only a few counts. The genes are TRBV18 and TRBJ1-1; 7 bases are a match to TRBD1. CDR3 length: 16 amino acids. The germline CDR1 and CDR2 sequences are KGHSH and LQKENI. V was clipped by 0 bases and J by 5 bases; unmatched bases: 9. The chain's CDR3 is CASSPPGQPRGTEAFF. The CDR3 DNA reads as TGTGCCAGCTCACCACCGGGACAGCCGAGGGGGACTGAAGCTTTCTTT.

The DNA for the CDR3 is TGTGCCAGCAGTTCGGGGGGGCTCCGTGAAAAACTGTTTTTT. Protein sequence: CASSSGGLREKLFF. The V gene is TRBV27, the J gene TRBJ1-4, with D possibly being TRBD1 (6 bases). This CDR3 comprises 14 residues. The V and J ends lost 4 bases and 7 bases respectively, with 13 bases between them. The V gene's germline CDR1 is MNHEY and CDR2 SMNVEV (reference sequence).

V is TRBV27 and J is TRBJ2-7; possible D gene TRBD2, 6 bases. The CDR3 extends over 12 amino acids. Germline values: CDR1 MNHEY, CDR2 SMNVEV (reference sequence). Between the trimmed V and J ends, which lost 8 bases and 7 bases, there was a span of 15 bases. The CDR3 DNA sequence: TGTGCCAGCCGGGACTTTAGAGAAGAGCAGTACTTC. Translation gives CASRDFREEQYF.